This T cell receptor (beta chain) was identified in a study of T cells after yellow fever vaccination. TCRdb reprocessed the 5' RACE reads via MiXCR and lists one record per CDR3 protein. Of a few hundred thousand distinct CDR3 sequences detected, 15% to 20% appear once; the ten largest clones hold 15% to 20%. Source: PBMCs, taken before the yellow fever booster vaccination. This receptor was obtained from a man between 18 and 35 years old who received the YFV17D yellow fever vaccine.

The CDR3 DNA follows: TGCAGCCCCTGGACAGTTGACAATGAGCAGTTCTTC. Translation gives CSPWTVDNEQFF. This chain links TRBV29-1 with TRBJ2-1, with D possibly matching TRBD1 (6 bases). Germline CDR1 SQVTM, CDR2 ANQGSEA. This CDR3 has 12 amino acids. Trimming shortened V by 8 bases and J by 5 bases, and 13 bases separated the two germline ends.